This entry features one TCR beta chain sequence. Libraries were prepared by immunoSEQ multiplex PCR; TCRdb keeps only in-frame clonotypes and omits some of them. Of about 68,000 clones in the sample, approximately 90% were seen once. The sample comes from a study of OX40 agonist ivuxolimab in advanced cancers. With 0 bases removed from V and 5 bases from J, the gap between germline ends came to 5 bases. CDR3 length: 12 amino acids. In germline, CDR1 is SGHRS, CDR2 YFSETQ. The sequence was obtained from an adult with an advanced solid tumor such as melanoma, head and neck, liver or kidney cancer. The input for sequencing was CD4+ or CD8+ T cells sorted from blood, taken in a trial of the OX40 agonist ivuxolimab. This chain connects TRBV5-1 to TRBJ1-2; D is unresolved. The CDR3 spells CASSLVGYGYTF. The CDR3 DNA is TGCGCCAGCAGCTTGGTAGGGTATGGCTACACCTTC.